This T cell receptor beta chain is drawn from a study of human T cells and chemical hapten exposure (dated by TCRdb to the early 2020s). About the study as a whole: For sensitization, 2% DPC in acetone was applied to a roughly 2 cm by roughly 2 cm area of upper inner arm skin. Throughout the study period of roughly five months, patients also received therapeutic DPC doses to the scalp every week. Patch testing was done on the upper back using Finn chambers containing 0.01% DPC, and results were scored after 6 days according to International Contact Dermatitis Research Group standards. The mostly female patient cohort included alopecia areata with under or over 50% scalp involvement, alopecia totalis and alopecia universalis. Libraries were pooled for sequencing, and per-sample TCR yields varied mainly because of small differences in library volumes within the pool. In alopecia patients, the study followed how the peripheral blood TCR repertoire changed in vivo over primary and secondary sensitization to diphenylcyclopropenone (DPC), a hapten. Patient blood was sampled pre-sensitization (week 0) and at 2, 6 and about 24 weeks after DPC sensitization. Some 29 alopecia patients gave blood for TCR sequencing at one to four time points (pre-sensitization, 2, 6 and 24 weeks). General conclusions and limits of the study: A positive correlation was found between the number of PT1 expanded TCRs and patch test score, with significance reached at thresholds 8, 16 and 32 but not 4. No change with DPC sensitization was found in the number of TCRs above 1 in 1000 frequency, and no evidence of global repertoire structure alterations was found. Alopecia, a presumed autoimmune disease, was present in all patients, so the immune response of the patients might differ from that of healthy individuals. Repeated subsampling changed both the strength of the expansion versus patch-test correlation and the threshold at which that correlation became significant. Compared with pre-sensitization or healthy control sets, expanded TCRs formed significantly more large CDR3 similarity clusters, which is consistent with antigen-driven responses.

This clonotype was counted many times. What antigen it recognizes has not been identified. Nothing much larger sits one base from this clone, and base qualities are not available. Libraries were made using RACE. Sequencing used a NextSeq 500. During library preparation, unique molecular identifiers were attached to individual cDNA molecules so that TCRs could be counted quantitatively and reproducibly. Each blood RNA sample was used to sequence both TCR alpha and TCR beta chains. In the source study's methods: The median number of TCRs per sample was around 100,000, ranging from about 20,000 to 750,000. The Decombinator software suite was used to annotate the V, J and CDR3 of the TCR reads. For PS versus PT1 abundance plots, all samples were subsampled to the same number of TCRs (28,000). TCRs were defined as expanded if absent before sensitization and observed at least eight times at the 2-week time point. Through fastp at Q25 and MiXCR, TCRdb rebuilt clones from the public reads, retaining in-frame beta chains. Identical CDR3 proteins give one entry, which carries the most common genes and DNA. These V and J calls are TCRdb output, not the study's own analysis. The sample yields fewer than 140,000 distinct CDR3 sequences; more than 10% were counted once. Roughly 1.5% of the sample belongs to the ten largest clones.

Including cysteine and phenylalanine, the CDR3 has 12 amino acids. Just the 36-base CDR3 DNA is kept, in frame starting at base 1. V is pruned by 8 bases and J by 13 bases, leaving 11 bases of the junction without a gene match. From the germline V gene, CDR1 is MNHEY and CDR2 is SVGAGI. The time point label corresponds to: pre-sensitization, week 0. According to the study, the label for this sample's treatment or condition signals: therapeutic diphenylcyclopropenone sensitization with weekly scalp DPC. At every patch-test visit, the blood draw took place before the patch test was put on. Patients were considered eligible if aged 18 to 70, diagnosed with alopecia and deemed suitable for DPC therapy, and patients were excluded if pregnant. Total RNA was extracted from unfractionated whole blood that had been collected in Tempus Blood RNA tubes.

This clonotype was obtained from a woman aged 50 to 60 with alopecia areata. Some clones in this sample may be carry-over from other donors' samples. The material sequenced was whole blood, taken in connection with sensitization to the hapten diphenylcyclopropenone (DPC). Rearrangement joined TRBV6-5 to TRBJ2-1, and 7 bases in between align with TRBD1. The CDR3 region: CASGDRDRPQFF. The bases are TGTGCCAGCGGGGACCGGGACAGACCTCAGTTCTTC.